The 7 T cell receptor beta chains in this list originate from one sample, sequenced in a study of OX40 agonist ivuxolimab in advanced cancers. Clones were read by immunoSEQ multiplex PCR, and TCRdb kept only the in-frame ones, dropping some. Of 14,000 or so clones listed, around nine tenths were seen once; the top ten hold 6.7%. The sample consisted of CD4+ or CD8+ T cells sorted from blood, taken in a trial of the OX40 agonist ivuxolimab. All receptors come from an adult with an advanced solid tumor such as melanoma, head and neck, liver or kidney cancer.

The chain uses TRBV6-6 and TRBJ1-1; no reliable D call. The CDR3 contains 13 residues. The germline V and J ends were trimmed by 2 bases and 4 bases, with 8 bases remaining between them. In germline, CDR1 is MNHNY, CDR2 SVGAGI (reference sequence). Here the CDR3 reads CASSYASGTEAFF. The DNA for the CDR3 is TGTGCCAGCAGTTACGCCTCGGGCACTGAAGCTTTCTTT.

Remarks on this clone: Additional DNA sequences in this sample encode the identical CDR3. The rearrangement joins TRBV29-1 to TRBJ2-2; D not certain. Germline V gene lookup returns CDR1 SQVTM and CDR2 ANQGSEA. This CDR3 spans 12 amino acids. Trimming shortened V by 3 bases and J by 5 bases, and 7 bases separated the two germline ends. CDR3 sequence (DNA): TGCAGCGTTGACGGCAGTACCGGGGAGCTGTTTTTT. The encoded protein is CSVDGSTGELFF.

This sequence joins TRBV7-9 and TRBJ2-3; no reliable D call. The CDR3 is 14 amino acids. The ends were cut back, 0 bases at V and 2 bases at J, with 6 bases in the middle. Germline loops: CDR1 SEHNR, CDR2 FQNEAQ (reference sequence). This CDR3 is CASSLAENTDTQYF. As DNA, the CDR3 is TGTGCCAGCAGCTTAGCGGAGAACACAGATACGCAGTATTTT.

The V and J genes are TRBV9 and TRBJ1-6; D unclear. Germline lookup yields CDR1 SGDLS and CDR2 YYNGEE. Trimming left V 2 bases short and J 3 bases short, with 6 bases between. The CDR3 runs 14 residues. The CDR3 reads CASSVNDYNSPLHF. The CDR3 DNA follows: TGTGCCAGCAGCGTCAATGACTATAATTCACCCCTCCACTTT.

The CDR3 here is CASSQVVAPSSPLHF. The CDR3 nucleotides are TGCGCCAGCAGCCAAGTAGTAGCGCCGAGTTCACCCCTCCACTTT. The V and J genes are TRBV4-3 and TRBJ1-6; D is ambiguous. The CDR3 has 15 amino acids. Trimming shortened V by 1 base and J by 9 bases, and 13 bases separated the two germline ends. The germline V gene has CDR1 LGHNA and CDR2 YSLEER.

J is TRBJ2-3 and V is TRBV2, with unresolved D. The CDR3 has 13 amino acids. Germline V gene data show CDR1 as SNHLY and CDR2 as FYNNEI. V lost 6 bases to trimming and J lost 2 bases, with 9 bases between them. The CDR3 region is CASSPGDTDTQYF. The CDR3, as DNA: TGTGCCAGCAGCCCCGGAGACACAGATACGCAGTATTTT.

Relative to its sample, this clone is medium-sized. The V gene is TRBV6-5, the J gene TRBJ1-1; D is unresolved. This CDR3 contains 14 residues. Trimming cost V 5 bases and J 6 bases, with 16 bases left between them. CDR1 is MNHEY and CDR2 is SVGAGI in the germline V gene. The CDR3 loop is CASSSGPSAAEAFF. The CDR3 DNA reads TGTGCCAGCAGTAGTGGACCCTCCGCGGCTGAAGCTTTCTTT.